Listed below are T cell receptor beta chains from one sample, sequenced in a study of blood T cell repertoires in COVID-19. Clones were read by immunoSEQ multiplex PCR, and TCRdb kept only the in-frame ones, dropping some. The table includes about 94,000 clones, roughly four fifths detected once. The sequencing input was peripheral blood. These receptors all stem from a man aged 55 to 70 with acute or convalescent COVID-19. CDR3s include the opening cysteine and the closing phenylalanine or tryptophan. The order of the fields is J gene, CDR3 length, V gene, D gene, clone size, CDR3 DNA, CDR3 protein. The D gene is left open where the match is weak. Clone size is not always given. Where it is, it says once, few, many or a class for expanded clones.

>TRBJ1-2|14|TRBV19|.|.
TGTGCCAGTGCGAGGACAGCCTCGATGGATGGCTACACCTTC
CASARTASMDGYTF
>TRBJ2-1|13|TRBV6-5|.|.
TGTGCCAGCAGTTTATGGGGGGAAAATGAGCAGTTCTTC
CASSLWGENEQFF
>TRBJ2-5|13|TRBV6-2/TRBV6-3|.|.
TGTGCCAGCAGTTACTCCGGGACACCTCTCCAGTACTTC
CASSYSGTPLQYF
>TRBJ1-1|10|TRBV29-1|TRBD1|few
TGCAGCGTTGCCCAGGGGGGAGCTTTCTTT
CSVAQGGAFF
>TRBJ1-1|14|TRBV6-1|.|few
TGTGCCAGCAGTGAAAGGGAGGGGCGCACTGAAGCTTTCTTT
CASSEREGRTEAFF
>TRBJ1-1|11|TRBV12-3/TRBV12-4|.|.
TGTGCCAGCAGTTTCGGCACTGAAGCTTTCTTT
CASSFGTEAFF
>TRBJ1-3|15|TRBV18|.|.
TGTGCCAGCTCACAGGGAGCCGACGAGGGAAACACCATATATTTT
CASSQGADEGNTIYF
>TRBJ1-2|13|TRBV13|.|.
TGTGCCAGCAGCTTAATCGGGGGGGACGGCTACACCTTC
CASSLIGGDGYTF
>TRBJ2-3|15|TRBV9|TRBD1|.
TGTGCCAGCAGCTCGGGACAGGGGTTTTCAGATACGCAGTATTTT
CASSSGQGFSDTQYF
>TRBJ1-2|15|TRBV11-2|TRBD1|.
TGTGCCAGCAGCTTCCCCTTCGACAGGGGCTATGGCTACACCTTC
CASSFPFDRGYGYTF
>TRBJ2-3|16|TRBV5-4|TRBD1|.
TGTGCCAGCAGCTCCGGACAGGCGACTAGCACAGATACGCAGTATTTT
CASSSGQATSTDTQYF
>TRBJ1-2|13|TRBV6-5|.|.
TGTGCCAGCAGGCAAGACAGTATCAATGGCTACACCTTC
CASRQDSINGYTF
>TRBJ1-2|13|TRBV2|TRBD1|.
TGTGCCAGCAGACGGACAGGACAACATGGCTACACCTTC
CASRRTGQHGYTF
>TRBJ1-1|15|TRBV6-5|.|.
TGTGCCAGCAGTTACTCGTTAAGAGGGTATGATGAAGCTTTCTTT
CASSYSLRGYDEAFF
>TRBJ1-3|15|TRBV6-5|TRBD1|.
TGTGCCAGCAGGCGGGACAGGTCCTCTGGAAACACCATATATTTT
CASRRDRSSGNTIYF
>TRBJ2-6|19|TRBV7-8|TRBD1|.
TGTGCCAGCAGCTTCCGGCCCCCCCGGACAGGGTCTGGGGCCAACGTCCTGACTTTC
CASSFRPPRTGSGANVLTF
>TRBJ2-2|16|TRBV5-4|.|.
TGTGCCAGCAGCTTGGTGGTAGGGGAATCCACCGGGGAGCTGTTTTTT
CASSLVVGESTGELFF
>TRBJ1-1|15|TRBV27|.|.
TGTGCCAGCAGTTTAAGGTCCAGGGGTGGCACTGAAGCTTTCTTT
CASSLRSRGGTEAFF
>TRBJ1-3|16|TRBV21-1|.|.
TGTGCCAGCAGCAAAGTTGAGGCAACCTCTGGAAACACCATATATTTT
CASSKVEATSGNTIYF
>TRBJ2-2|14|TRBV3-1/TRBV3-2|TRBD1|few
TGTGCCAGCAGCCAACAGGGGGCCACCGGGGAGCTGTTTTTT
CASSQQGATGELFF
>TRBJ1-1|16|TRBV30|.|.
TGTGCCTGGAGAAATAAAGGCGGGCGGCCGAACACTGAAGCTTTCTTT
CAWRNKGGRPNTEAFF
>TRBJ1-5|15|TRBV7-2|.|.
TGTGCCAGCAGCTTAGGGTCCCTTGGGGGCCAGCCCCAGCATTTT
CASSLGSLGGQPQHF